This section outlines one T cell receptor beta chain sequence together with its context. Profiled with immunoSEQ multiplex PCR; TCRdb holds only in-frame clones, not every one. The table has roughly 1,000,000 clones, approximately 78% seen once. Trimming stripped 1 base from V and 7 bases from J, with 8 bases between. Germline-derived CDR1 and CDR2 are GTSNPN and SVGIG (reference sequence). The CDR3 totals 11 residues. The sample comes from a study of shared clonotypes between healthy human individuals. Sequencing used memory CD4+ T cells from PBMCs. Subset here: CD45RA-negative fraction. The sequence derives from a man aged 18 to 29 in good health. Some clones in this sample may be carry-over from other donors' samples. This chain joins TRBV30 and TRBJ2-7; D is uncertain. Written as DNA, the CDR3 is TGTGCCTGGAGTGGGACCGGGGAGCAGTACTTC. It codes for CAWSGTGEQYF.